The sequence of this T cell receptor beta chain was determined in a study of human T cells and chemical hapten exposure. In TCRdb, the RACE reads were re-called with MiXCR into one record per CDR3 protein. The table has more than 85,000 distinct CDR3 sequences, 8.5% seen once; the top ten hold around 2.6%. Time point defined: pre-sensitization, week 0. The treatment here: therapeutic diphenylcyclopropenone sensitization with weekly scalp DPC. The V end lost 5 bases, the J end lost 8 bases, and 10 bases lay between the germline ends. Germline CDR1 MNHNY, CDR2 SVGAGI (reference sequence). The CDR3 length is 12 residues.

The specimen comprised whole blood, sampled in connection with sensitization to the hapten diphenylcyclopropenone (DPC). V gene TRBV6-6 combines with J gene TRBJ2-1; tentatively, D is TRBD2 (5 bases). The origin of this receptor is a man between 40 and 49 years old with alopecia areata. Some clones in this sample may be carry-over from other donors' samples. CDR3 region: CASSQLGHEQFF. The CDR3 DNA sequence: TGTGCCAGCAGTCAACTAGGCCATGAGCAGTTCTTC.